The subject of this entry is one T cell receptor beta chain. This receptor's antigen is unknown. Nothing much larger sits one base from this clone, and base qualities are not available. Each collaborating institution followed its own protocols to collect whole blood in K2EDTA tubes. Collaborator samples were shipped for TCRbeta analysis as frozen whole blood, isolated PBMCs, or DNA extracted from either sample type. V and J are trimmed by 7 bases and 0 bases, and the gene matches miss 8 bases of the junction. The germline V gene gives CDR1 as MDHEN and CDR2 as SYDVKM. The CDR3 runs 15 amino acids, cysteine and phenylalanine included. Only the CDR3 DNA stays, 45 bases, in frame from base 1. TCRbeta CDR3 regions were amplified from genomic DNA by means of the immunoSEQ Assay, a bias-controlled multiplex PCR. Under the source paper's analysis protocol: The number of nucleated cells in each sample was estimated by amplification of reference gene primers within the assay. To quantify the absolute abundance of each unique TCRbeta CDR3 rearrangement, sequence reads were collapsed and filtered. For each sample, productive Simpson clonality was calculated as the square root of Simpson's diversity index across productive rearrangements. The immuneACCESS repertoire file appears here via TCRdb, limited to in-frame rearrangements. These files lack a portion of the clones; in checked studies, under half of the deficit traces to unresolved V genes, and the cause of the others is not known. That table furnishes V, J and clone size, whereas the DNA furnished D and trimming. The table for this sample lists about 140,000 clones; approximately 79% of them were counted only once. The ten largest clones take up roughly 3.5% of the sample.

This sample is part of a study of blood T cell repertoires in COVID-19 (TCRdb year 2020). A note on the overall study: Samples from collaborators originated in the United States, Italy and Spain and spanned both the acute and convalescent phases of COVID-19. A de-identified subject ID, COVID-19 status, age in years and sex were almost always included in the sample metadata. HLA class I and class II types, where available, came from metadata supplied by the sample provider rather than from assay-based typing. Subjects who had been exposed to COVID-19, were actively infected with it, or had recovered from it provided the deeply sampled blood TCRbeta repertoires that made up the dataset. Samples came from the ongoing ImmuneRACE study (first 160 participants) plus 1,254 subjects from 6 global collaborators. A freely available public database, intended as a resource for researchers studying the immune response to SARS-CoV-2, is where the repertoires were released. The prospective study material was composed of cDNA or gDNA derived from T cells, B-cell-depleted T cells, or PBMCs. Summary of the overall study and its limitations: The amount of clinical and demographic metadata varied by source and participant and was provided uncurated.

The TCR was taken from a man in his sixties with acute or convalescent COVID-19. The sequenced material came from peripheral blood. This sequence uses TRBV28 and TRBJ1-1; a stretch of 7 junction bases matches TRBD1. The CDR3 in this case is CASNGGTVMNTEAFF. The nucleotide sequence reads TGTGCCAGCAATGGGGGGACAGTAATGAACACTGAAGCTTTCTTT.